This entry lists 6 T cell receptor beta chains sequenced from one sample in a study of T cell responses to AZD1222 COVID-19 vaccine. TCRdb keeps only in-frame clones here, not all; method: immunoSEQ multiplex PCR. This sample has fewer than 200,000 clones; about 90% occur once, and the top ten carry roughly 4.5%. Sequenced material: peripheral blood, taken on day 0 of MenACWY control vaccination. These receptors originate from an adult in good health.

The J gene is TRBJ2-3, the V gene TRBV6-4; 12 positions agree with TRBD2. Germline values: CDR1 MRHNA, CDR2 SNTAGT. The CDR3 sequence is 14 residues long. With V trimmed by 6 bases and J by 6 bases, 4 bases remained unmatched. The CDR3 loop is CASSALAGGDTQYF. As DNA, the CDR3 is TGTGCCAGCAGCGCGCTAGCGGGAGGGGATACGCAGTATTTT.

The rearrangement uses TRBV7-3 and TRBJ1-1, with D unclear. With 2 bases removed from V and 1 base from J, the gap between germline ends came to 8 bases. CDR3 length: 14 residues. CDR1 and CDR2 from the germline V gene are SGHTA and FQGTGA. The DNA for the CDR3 is TGTGCCAGCAGCTTATCCCCCGGGAACACTGAAGCTTTCTTT. This sequence encodes CASSLSPGNTEAFF. The variable domain in full, with the rest retrieved from reference TRBV7-3 and TRBJ1-1, is GAGVSQTPSNKVTEKGKYVELRCDPISGHTALYWYRQSLGQGPEFLIYFQGTGAADDSGLPNDRFFAVRPEGSVSTLKIQRTERGDSAVYLCASSLSPGNTEAFFGQGTRLTVV.

V usage is TRBV12-3 or TRBV12-4 and J usage is TRBJ2-7, with D unclear. V lost 4 bases and J lost 3, with 10 bases in between. The CDR3 contains 13 residues. The CDR3 sequence is CASSYRAGYEQYF. In nucleotides, the CDR3 is TGTGCCAGCAGTTACCGCGCAGGCTACGAGCAGTACTTC.

V gene TRBV28 combines with J gene TRBJ2-7; D perhaps matches TRBD1 (6 bases). Trimming cost V 6 bases and J 2 bases, with 11 bases left between them. Germline CDR1 MDHEN, CDR2 SYDVKM. CDR3 length: 13 amino acids. CDR3 loop: CASSSGDPYEQYF. The CDR3 coding sequence is TGTGCCAGCAGCTCAGGGGACCCCTACGAGCAGTACTTC.

This clone was seen just once. The V call is TRBV7-3, the J call TRBJ1-1, with a weak D call TRBD1 (6 bases). CDR1 and CDR2 from the germline V gene are SGHTA and FQGTGA. The CDR3 spans 14 residues. Trimming stripped 4 bases from V and 1 base from J, with 10 bases between. The DNA for the CDR3 is TGTGCCAGCAGCTCGGGGGCCGGGAACACTGAAGCTTTCTTT. This codes for CASSSGAGNTEAFF.

The chain links TRBV25-1 to TRBJ2-7; the match to TRBD2 covers 9 bases. Looked up from germline, CDR1 is MGHDK and CDR2 is SYGVNS. V lost 9 bases and J lost 6; bases outside the gene matches: 12. The CDR3 length is 14 residues. In DNA form, the CDR3 reads TGTGCCAGTACGGGGCTAGCGGGATTCGGCGAGCAGTACTTC. It translates to CASTGLAGFGEQYF.